Shown below are 17 T cell receptor beta chains from a single sample sequenced in a study of T cell responses to AZD1222 COVID-19 vaccine. The assay was immunoSEQ multiplex PCR, and TCRdb's table has in-frame clones only and misses some. There are around 110,000 clones in the sample; approximately 85% occur only once, and more than 3% lies in the top ten. Specimen: peripheral blood, collected on day 0 of MenACWY control vaccination. These receptor sequences come from an adult in good health.

The chain joins TRBV3-1 (or the pseudogene TRBV3-2) to TRBJ1-1; possible D gene TRBD1, 5 bases. Germline V gene sequence: CDR1 LGHDT, CDR2 YNNKEL (reference sequence). Trimming removed 4 bases at V and 7 bases at J, with 10 bases between. This CDR3 is built from 12 residues. The CDR3 loop is CASSLRRGEAFF. CDR3 bases: TGTGCCAGCAGCCTTCGGAGGGGTGAAGCTTTCTTT.

The CDR3 protein is CASSSAGGVTSQFF. CDR3 sequence (DNA): TGTGCCAGCAGCTCCGCCGGGGGGGTAACGTCGCAGTTCTTC. The V and J genes are TRBV7-3 and TRBJ2-1, with 8 bases fitting TRBD2. Trimming removed 4 bases from V and 12 bases from J; junction bases left unmatched: 11. The CDR3 runs to 14 residues. The V gene's germline CDR1 is SGHTA and CDR2 FQGTGA.

To note about this clone: One end of the junction is discordant with germline, which a read error may explain. The V gene is TRBV7-7, the J gene TRBJ2-5; tentatively, D is TRBD1 or TRBD2 (5 bases each). The CDR3 consists of 15 residues. The germline CDR1 and CDR2 sequences are SSHAT and FNYEAQ (reference sequence). The chain's CDR3 is CASSLSQAGGETQYF. Here the CDR3 DNA reads TGTGCTAGCAGCTTATCACAGGCTGGGGGAGAGACCCAGTACTTC.

This clone came up once. The chain combines TRBV9 with TRBJ1-4; TRBD1 is a possible D gene (5 bases). With 2 bases removed from V and 5 bases from J, the gap between germline ends came to 19 bases. This CDR3 has 17 amino acids. CDR1 and CDR2 (germline): SGDLS, YYNGEE. This chain's CDR3 is CASSVSLGGGENEKLFF. The CDR3, as DNA: TGTGCCAGCAGCGTCTCGTTGGGTGGGGGAGAAAATGAAAAACTGTTTTTT.

The V gene is TRBV30, the J gene TRBJ1-1, with 10 bases matching TRBD1. Germline CDR1 is GTSNPN and CDR2 is SVGIG (reference sequence). The CDR3 consists of 14 residues. The V segment lost 2 bases and the J segment 4 bases; nucleotides outside the gene matches: 4. CDR3 loop: CAWSLGQGTTEAFF. The CDR3 nucleotides are TGTGCCTGGAGTCTGGGACAGGGGACCACTGAAGCTTTCTTT.

The table lists this clone with a count of one. The V gene is TRBV4-3, the J gene TRBJ2-1, with TRBD2 identical over 7 bases. This CDR3 has 15 residues. Germline CDR1 reads LGHNA; CDR2 reads YSLEER. The V gene end was trimmed by 5 bases and the J gene end by 7 bases; junction bases not matched to a gene: 11. CDR3 region: CASSYGRGLGNEQFF. In nucleotides, the CDR3 is TGCGCCAGCAGCTACGGGCGGGGGTTAGGGAATGAGCAGTTCTTC.

The gene calls are TRBV6-1 and TRBJ2-2; TRBD1 agrees at 7 bases. The CDR3 contains 15 residues. J lost 3 bases, V lost 5 bases, and 6 bases had no gene match. CDR1 and CDR2 from the germline V gene are MNHNS and SASEGT. The CDR3 DNA reads TGTGCCAGCAGTCGTACAACAGGGGACACCGGGGAGCTGTTTTTT. Residues: CASSRTTGDTGELFF.

CDR3 protein: CASSYWEVEEEKLFF. CDR3 nucleotide sequence: TGTGCCAGCAGTTATTGGGAAGTGGAGGAGGAAAAACTGTTTTTT. This chain joins TRBV6-6 and TRBJ1-4; D ambiguous. V was shortened by 3 bases and J by 8 bases, with 16 bases between the two germline ends. Germline CDR1 and CDR2: MNHNY and SVGAGI (reference sequence). This CDR3 has 15 residues.

The CDR3 nucleotides read TGCGCCAGCAGCTTGACCGACAGTAATTCACCCCTCCACTTT. Protein sequence: CASSLTDSNSPLHF. V gene TRBV5-1 combines with J gene TRBJ1-6; D may be TRBD1 (5 bases). Germline values: CDR1 SGHRS, CDR2 YFSETQ. CDR3 size: 14 residues. Trimming left V 1 base short and J 6 bases short, with 8 bases between.

The chain employs TRBV27 and TRBJ1-1; D unresolved. The CDR3 is 15 residues long. Trimming cost V 5 bases and J 1 base, with 14 bases left between them. CDR1 MNHEY and CDR2 SMNVEV come from the germline V gene (reference sequence). CDR3 sequence reads: CASSPLLSGNTEAFF. CDR3 sequence (DNA): TGTGCCAGCAGTCCCTTGTTATCAGGGAACACTGAAGCTTTCTTT.

This chain joins TRBV11-2 and TRBJ1-5, with TRBD1 matching 7 bases. J lost 3 bases, V lost 3 bases, and 5 bases had no gene match. The germline CDR1 and CDR2 sequences are SGHAT and FQNNGV. The length of the CDR3 is 15 residues. The CDR3 DNA sequence: TGTGCCAGCAGCTTTGCGACAGGGTACAATCAGCCCCAGCATTTT. The encoded protein is CASSFATGYNQPQHF.

Details on this clone: In the same sample, other DNA sequences code for this CDR3. The rearrangement uses TRBV19 and TRBJ1-2, with a tentative D call TRBD1 (5 bases). Trimming took off 4 bases at V and 3 bases at J, with 6 bases between the two ends. The CDR3 covers 12 residues. CDR1 is LNHDA, CDR2 SQIVND, per germline (reference sequence). This CDR3 is CASSRGHYGYTF. The CDR3 nucleotides read TGTGCCAGTAGTAGGGGCCACTATGGCTACACCTTC.

This clone was seen just once. The V call is TRBV3-1 (or the pseudogene TRBV3-2), the J call TRBJ2-1; 16 bases align to TRBD2. CDR1 is LGHDT and CDR2 is YNNKEL in the germline V gene (reference sequence). Trimming removed 3 bases from V and 3 bases from J; junction bases left unmatched: 11. CDR3 length equals 20 residues. CDR3 region: CASSQPGTSGGEGDYNEQFF. The CDR3 DNA sequence: TGTGCCAGCAGCCAGCCCGGGACTAGCGGGGGGGAAGGTGACTACAATGAGCAGTTCTTC.

This clone came up once. J is TRBJ1-5 and V is TRBV24-1; perhaps TRBD1 as D (6 bases). Trimming pared 3 bases from V and 5 bases from J, leaving 13 bases between. The CDR3 is made up of 15 amino acids. Germline V gives CDR1 KGHDR, CDR2 SFDVKD. CDR3 residues: CATSDARGGDQPQHF. In nucleotides, the CDR3 is TGTGCCACCAGTGATGCCAGGGGAGGGGATCAGCCCCAGCATTTT.

The chain employs TRBV6-6 and TRBJ1-2; D may be TRBD1 (5 bases). The V gene's germline CDR1 is MNHNY and CDR2 SVGAGI (reference sequence). This CDR3 is 12 amino acids long. V shed 3 bases and J shed 8 bases, with 10 bases lying between them. The CDR3 sequence: CASSYPGEGYTF. In DNA form, the CDR3 reads TGTGCCAGCAGTTATCCGGGGGAGGGCTACACCTTC.

DNA for the CDR3: TGTGCCAGCAGCTTTCTGACAGGGCCCCGGAACACCATATATTTT. Its protein product is CASSFLTGPRNTIYF. V is TRBV7-2 and J is TRBJ1-3; TRBD1 matches 7 bases. After removal of 3 bases from V and 7 bases from J, the junction contained 9 bases not matched to a gene. Germline V gives CDR1 SGHTA, CDR2 FQGNSA. The CDR3 is 15 residues long.

This clone was counted between two and nine times. The chain uses TRBV12-3 or TRBV12-4 and TRBJ1-1; a weak D match, TRBD1 (5 bases). The CDR3 extends over 13 amino acids. Trimming stripped 1 base from V and 5 bases from J, with 8 bases between. This CDR3 reads CASSLGGGTEAFF. DNA of the CDR3: TGTGCCAGCAGTTTAGGTGGGGGAACTGAAGCTTTCTTT.